This T cell receptor beta chain is from a study of CD8 T cells in ankylosing spondylitis. General study findings and limits: Clones linked to disease, bearing a CD8+ phenotype, were relatively rare in peripheral blood.

This clonotype was seen just once. The antigen remains undetermined. This CDR3 is missing its conserved last phenylalanine or tryptophan, likely due to a read error. Germline V CDR1 and CDR2: SGHKS, YYEKEE (reference sequence). The CDR3 covers 16 residues. Losses at the gene ends were 1 base for V and 1 base for J; bases not matched to a gene: 6. Via MiXCR, TCRdb re-called the 5' RACE reads, giving one row per CDR3 protein. The repertoire includes about 110,000 distinct CDR3 sequences, around 24% of them detected once, and approximately 13% sits in the top ten. The specimen sequenced was synovial fluid, either unsorted or a sorted T cell fraction (not recorded which). The TCR was taken from a male donor with ankylosing spondylitis. The chain recombines TRBV5-5 with TRBJ2-7, with 9 positions matching TRBD2. The chain's CDR3 is CASSLRLAGSSYEQYI. As DNA, the CDR3 is TGTGCCAGCAGCTTGAGGCTAGCGGGAAGTTCCTACGAGCAGTACATC.